This T cell receptor beta chain was identified in a study of blood T cells in healthy people across ages. Study observations and caveats: CMV status of donors was unknown, possibly confounding expanded clonotype changes.

The use of a sample-barcoded 5' primer and a J-beta primer mix characterized a second PCR of 7 to 11 cycles. TCRdb ran MiXCR on the 5' RACE reads and lists one entry per CDR3 protein. The sample has about 1,600,000 distinct CDR3 sequences; approximately 38% are singletons. On this clonotype: The antigen remains unidentified.

Germline V gene data show CDR1 as SGHAT and CDR2 as FQNNGV. The ends were cut back, 1 base at V and 1 base at J, with 12 bases in the middle. CDR3 length: 16 residues. The V gene is TRBV11-2, the J gene TRBJ2-3; D perhaps matches TRBD1 (6 bases). Material: blood. The clonotype comes from a woman younger than 35 in good health. The CDR3 reads CASSLGGGTGTDTQYF. The DNA of the CDR3 is TGTGCCAGCAGCTTAGGAGGGGGAACAGGCACAGATACGCAGTATTTT.